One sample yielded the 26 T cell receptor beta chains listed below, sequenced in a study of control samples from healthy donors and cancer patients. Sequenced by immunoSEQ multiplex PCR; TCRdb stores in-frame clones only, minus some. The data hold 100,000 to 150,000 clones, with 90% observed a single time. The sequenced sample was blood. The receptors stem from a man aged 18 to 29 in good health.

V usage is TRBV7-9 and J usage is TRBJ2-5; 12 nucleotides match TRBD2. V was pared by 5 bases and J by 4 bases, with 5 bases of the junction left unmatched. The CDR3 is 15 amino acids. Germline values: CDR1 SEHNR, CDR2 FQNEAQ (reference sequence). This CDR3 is CASSATSGGGETQYF. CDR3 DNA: TGTGCCAGCAGCGCGACTAGCGGGGGTGGAGAGACCCAGTACTTC.

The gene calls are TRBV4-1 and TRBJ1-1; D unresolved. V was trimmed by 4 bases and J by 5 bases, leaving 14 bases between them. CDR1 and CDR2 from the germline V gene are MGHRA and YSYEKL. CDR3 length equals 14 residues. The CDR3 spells CASSPAFMETEAFF. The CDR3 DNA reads TGCGCCAGCAGCCCTGCTTTCATGGAGACTGAAGCTTTCTTT.

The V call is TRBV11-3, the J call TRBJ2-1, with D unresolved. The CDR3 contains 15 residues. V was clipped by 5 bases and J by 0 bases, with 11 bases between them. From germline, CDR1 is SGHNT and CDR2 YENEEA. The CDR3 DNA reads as TGTGCCAGCAGCAGATCCGACTTCTCCTACAATGAGCAGTTCTTC. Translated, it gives CASSRSDFSYNEQFF.

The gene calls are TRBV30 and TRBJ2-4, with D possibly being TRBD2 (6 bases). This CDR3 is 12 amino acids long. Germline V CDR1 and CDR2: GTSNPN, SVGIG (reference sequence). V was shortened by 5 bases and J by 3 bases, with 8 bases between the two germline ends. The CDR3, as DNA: TGTGCCTGGCAGGGAGGCAAAAACATTCAGTACTTC. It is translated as CAWQGGKNIQYF.

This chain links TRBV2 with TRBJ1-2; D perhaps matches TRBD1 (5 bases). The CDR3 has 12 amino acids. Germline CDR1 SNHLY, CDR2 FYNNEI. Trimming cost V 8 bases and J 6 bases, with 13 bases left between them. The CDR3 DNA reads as TGTGCCAGCTTTGGGGGTTATGATGGCTACACCTTC. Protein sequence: CASFGGYDGYTF.

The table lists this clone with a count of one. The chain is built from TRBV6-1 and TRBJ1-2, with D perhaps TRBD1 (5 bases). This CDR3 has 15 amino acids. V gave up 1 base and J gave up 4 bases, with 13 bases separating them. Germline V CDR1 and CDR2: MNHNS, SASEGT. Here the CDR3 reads CASSEVWGDFYGYTF. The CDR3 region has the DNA TGTGCCAGCAGTGAAGTTTGGGGGGACTTCTATGGCTACACCTTC.

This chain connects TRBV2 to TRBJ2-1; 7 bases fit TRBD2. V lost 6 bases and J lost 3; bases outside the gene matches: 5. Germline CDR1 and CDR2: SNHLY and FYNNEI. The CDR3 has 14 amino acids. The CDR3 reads CASSVSGGYNEQFF. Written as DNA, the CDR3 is TGTGCCAGCAGCGTATCGGGGGGCTACAATGAGCAGTTCTTC.

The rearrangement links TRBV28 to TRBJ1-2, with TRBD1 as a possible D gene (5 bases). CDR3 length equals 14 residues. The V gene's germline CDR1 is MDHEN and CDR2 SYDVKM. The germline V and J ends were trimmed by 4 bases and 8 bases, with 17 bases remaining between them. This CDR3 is CASSSLGTDPGYTF. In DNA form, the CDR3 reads TGTGCCAGCAGTTCTTTAGGGACTGATCCCGGCTACACCTTC.

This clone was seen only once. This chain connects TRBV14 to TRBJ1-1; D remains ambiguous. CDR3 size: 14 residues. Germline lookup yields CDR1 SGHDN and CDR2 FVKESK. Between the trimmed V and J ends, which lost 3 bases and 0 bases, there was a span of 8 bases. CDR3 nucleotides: TGTGCCAGCAGCCATTCGCACATGAACACTGAAGCTTTCTTT. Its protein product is CASSHSHMNTEAFF.

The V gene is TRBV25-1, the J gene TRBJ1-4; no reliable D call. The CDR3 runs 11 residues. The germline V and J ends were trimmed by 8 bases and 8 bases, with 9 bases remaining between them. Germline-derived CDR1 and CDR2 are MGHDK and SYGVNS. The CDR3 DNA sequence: TGTGCCAGCCGACAAGGGGAAAAACTGTTTTTT. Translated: CASRQGEKLFF.

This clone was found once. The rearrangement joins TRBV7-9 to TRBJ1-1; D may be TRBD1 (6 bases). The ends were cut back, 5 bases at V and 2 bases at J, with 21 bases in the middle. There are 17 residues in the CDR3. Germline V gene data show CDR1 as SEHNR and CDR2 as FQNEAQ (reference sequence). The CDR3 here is CASSLGTLASLNTEAFF. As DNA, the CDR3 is TGTGCCAGCAGCCTGGGGACACTGGCGTCGTTAAACACTGAAGCTTTCTTT.

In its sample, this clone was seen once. CDR3 amino acids: CASSAHGTQYF. CDR3 DNA sequence: TGTGCCAGCAGCGCTCACGGGACCCAGTACTTC. The J gene is TRBJ2-5, the V gene TRBV7-9; D gene ambiguous. Germline CDR1 reads SEHNR; CDR2 reads FQNEAQ (reference sequence). The CDR3 is 11 amino acids. Trimming took off 5 bases at V and 7 bases at J, with 8 bases between the two ends.

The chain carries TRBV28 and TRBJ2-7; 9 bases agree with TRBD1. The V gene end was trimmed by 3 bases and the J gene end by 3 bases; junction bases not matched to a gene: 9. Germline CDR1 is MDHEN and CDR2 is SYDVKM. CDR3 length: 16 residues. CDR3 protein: CASSFGPGQGDYEQYF. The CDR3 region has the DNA TGTGCCAGCAGTTTCGGGCCGGGACAGGGCGACTACGAGCAGTACTTC.

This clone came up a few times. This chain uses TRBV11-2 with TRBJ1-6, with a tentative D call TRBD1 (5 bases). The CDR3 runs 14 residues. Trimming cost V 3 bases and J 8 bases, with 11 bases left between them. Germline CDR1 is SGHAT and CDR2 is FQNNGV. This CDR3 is CASSFAGRDSPLHF. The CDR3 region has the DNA TGTGCCAGCAGCTTTGCAGGGAGGGATTCACCCCTCCACTTT.

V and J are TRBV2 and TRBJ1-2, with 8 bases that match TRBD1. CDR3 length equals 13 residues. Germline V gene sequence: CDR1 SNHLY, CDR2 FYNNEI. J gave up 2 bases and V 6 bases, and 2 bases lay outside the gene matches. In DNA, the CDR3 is TGTGCCAGCAGCGGGACAGGAAACTATGGCTACACCTTC. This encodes CASSGTGNYGYTF.

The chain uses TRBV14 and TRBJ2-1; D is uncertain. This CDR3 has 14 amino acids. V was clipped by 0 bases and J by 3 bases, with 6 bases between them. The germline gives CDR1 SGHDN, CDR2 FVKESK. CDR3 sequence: CASSQEGFYNEQFF. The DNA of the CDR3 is TGTGCCAGCAGCCAAGAGGGTTTCTACAATGAGCAGTTCTTC.

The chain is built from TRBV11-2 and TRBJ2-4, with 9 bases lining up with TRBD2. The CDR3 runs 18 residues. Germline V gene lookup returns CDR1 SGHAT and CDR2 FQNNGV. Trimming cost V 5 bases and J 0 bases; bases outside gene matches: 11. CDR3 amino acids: CASSAGSGRDLAKNIQYF. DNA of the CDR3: TGTGCCAGCAGCGCGGGTAGCGGGAGAGATCTAGCCAAAAACATTCAGTACTTC. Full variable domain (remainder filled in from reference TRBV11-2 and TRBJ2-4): EAGVAQSPRYKIIEKRQSVAFWCNPISGHATLYWYQQILGQGPKLLIQFQNNGVVDDSQLPKDRFSAERLKGVDSTLKIQPAKLEDSAVYLCASSAGSGRDLAKNIQYFGAGTRLSVL.

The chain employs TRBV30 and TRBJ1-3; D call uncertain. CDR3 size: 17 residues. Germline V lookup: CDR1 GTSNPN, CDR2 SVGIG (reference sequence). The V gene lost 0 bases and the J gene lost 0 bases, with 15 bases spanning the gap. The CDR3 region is CAWSVLGGINSGNTIYF. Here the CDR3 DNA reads TGTGCCTGGAGTGTACTAGGCGGAATAAACTCTGGAAACACCATATATTTT.

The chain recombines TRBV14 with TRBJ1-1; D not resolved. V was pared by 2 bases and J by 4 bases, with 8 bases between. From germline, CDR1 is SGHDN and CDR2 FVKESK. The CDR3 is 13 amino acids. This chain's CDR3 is CASSQYQGTEAFF. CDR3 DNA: TGTGCCAGCAGCCAATATCAAGGCACTGAAGCTTTCTTT.

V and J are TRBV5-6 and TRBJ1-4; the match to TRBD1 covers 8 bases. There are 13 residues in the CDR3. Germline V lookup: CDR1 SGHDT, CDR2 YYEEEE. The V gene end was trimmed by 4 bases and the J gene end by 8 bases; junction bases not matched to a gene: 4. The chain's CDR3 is CASSGGTGEKLFF. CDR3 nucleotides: TGTGCCAGCAGCGGGGGGACAGGCGAAAAACTGTTTTTT.

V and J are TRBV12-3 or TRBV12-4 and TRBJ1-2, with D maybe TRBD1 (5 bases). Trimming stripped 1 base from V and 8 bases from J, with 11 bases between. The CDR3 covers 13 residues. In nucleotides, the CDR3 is TGTGCCAGCAGTTTAGGCGTGGGACGCGGCTACACCTTC. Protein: CASSLGVGRGYTF.

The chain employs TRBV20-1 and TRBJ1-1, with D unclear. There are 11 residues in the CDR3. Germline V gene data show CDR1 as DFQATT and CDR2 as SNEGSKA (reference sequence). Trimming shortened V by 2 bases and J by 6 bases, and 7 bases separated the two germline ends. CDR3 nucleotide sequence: TGCAGTGCTAGACATCAGCCTGAAGCTTTCTTT. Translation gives CSARHQPEAFF.

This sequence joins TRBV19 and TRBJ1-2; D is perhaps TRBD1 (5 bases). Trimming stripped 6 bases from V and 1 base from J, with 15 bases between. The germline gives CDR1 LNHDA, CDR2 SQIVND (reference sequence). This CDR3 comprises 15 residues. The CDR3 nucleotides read TGTGCCAGTAGCGGGGCTCTTAGTTATAACTATGGCTACACCTTC. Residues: CASSGALSYNYGYTF.

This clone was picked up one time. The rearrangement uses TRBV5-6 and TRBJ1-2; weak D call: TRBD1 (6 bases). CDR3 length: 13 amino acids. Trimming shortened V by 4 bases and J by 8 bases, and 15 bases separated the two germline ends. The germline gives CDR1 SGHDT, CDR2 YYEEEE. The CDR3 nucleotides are TGTGCCAGCAGCCCCAGTATGACAGGAGGCTACACCTTC. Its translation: CASSPSMTGGYTF.

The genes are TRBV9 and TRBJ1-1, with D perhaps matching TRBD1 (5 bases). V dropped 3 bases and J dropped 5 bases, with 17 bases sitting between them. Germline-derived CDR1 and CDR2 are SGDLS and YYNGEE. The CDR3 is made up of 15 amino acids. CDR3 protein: CASSAQGAGITEAFF. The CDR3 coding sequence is TGTGCCAGCAGCGCCCAAGGAGCAGGGATAACTGAAGCTTTCTTT.

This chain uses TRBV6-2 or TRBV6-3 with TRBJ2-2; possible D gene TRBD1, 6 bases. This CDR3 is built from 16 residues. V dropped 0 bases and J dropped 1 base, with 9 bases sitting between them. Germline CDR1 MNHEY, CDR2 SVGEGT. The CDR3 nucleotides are TGTGCCAGCAGTTACTCTAGGACAGAGAACACCGGGGAGCTGTTTTTT. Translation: CASSYSRTENTGELFF.